This T cell receptor (beta chain) derives from a study of CD4 T cells in relation to SARS-CoV-2 and coronaviruses. About this clone: Its antigen is undetermined.

CD4+ T cells from unexposed donors were obtained before the COVID-19 pandemic (2011-2018). After ten to eleven days of culture, CD4+ T cells were isolated. The assay was immunoSEQ multiplex PCR, and TCRdb's table has in-frame clones only and misses some. The data contain around 23,000 clones, about 70% of them seen just once; the ten biggest clones take up more than 15%. This receptor was obtained from a human donor in good health. Sequences were obtained from CD4+ T cells from PBMCs, cultured in vitro.

CDR3 amino acids: CASMQWGTEAFF. CDR3 DNA: TGTGCCAGCATGCAGTGGGGCACTGAAGCTTTCTTT. The genes are TRBV7-9 and TRBJ1-1; D is uncertain. Trimming cost V 7 bases and J 4 bases, with 10 bases left between them. Per germline, CDR1 SEHNR and CDR2 FQNEAQ (reference sequence). The CDR3 is 12 amino acids.